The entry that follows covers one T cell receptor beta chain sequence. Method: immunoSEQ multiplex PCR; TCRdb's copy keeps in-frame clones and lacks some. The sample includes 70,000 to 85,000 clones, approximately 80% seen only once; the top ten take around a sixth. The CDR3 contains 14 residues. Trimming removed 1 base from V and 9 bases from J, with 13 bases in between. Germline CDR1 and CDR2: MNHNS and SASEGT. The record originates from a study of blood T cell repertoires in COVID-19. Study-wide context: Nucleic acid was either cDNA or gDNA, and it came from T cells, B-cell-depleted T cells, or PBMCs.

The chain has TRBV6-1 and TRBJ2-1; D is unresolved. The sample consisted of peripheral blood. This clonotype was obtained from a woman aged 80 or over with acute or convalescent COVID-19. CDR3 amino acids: CASSEVLALAEQFF. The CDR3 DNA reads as TGTGCCAGCAGTGAAGTATTAGCCCTTGCTGAGCAGTTCTTC.